This TCR beta chain appears in the sequencing data of a study of blood T cell repertoires in COVID-19. Original analysis: Estimation of nucleated cell counts relied on the amplification of reference gene primers. Measured with immunoSEQ multiplex PCR; TCRdb has only the in-frame clones, and not every one. D and trimming come from the DNA, and the V and J calls and clone size come from that table. The repertoire consists of approximately 250,000 clones, with under 95% occurring once and the leading ten covering roughly 2.8%. Clinical histories supplied by participants themselves formed the basis of cohort assignment. Those designated as exposed participants met a COVID-19 case within 2 weeks before study entry. After removal of 8 bases from V and 3 bases from J, the junction contained 5 bases not matched to a gene. Per germline, CDR1 MNHEY and CDR2 SMNVEV (reference sequence). The CDR3 runs to 14 residues.

The J gene is TRBJ2-7, the V gene TRBV27, with 12 bases fitting TRBD2. This TCR was recovered from a man in his forties who had been exposed to COVID-19. Sequences were obtained from PBMCs or T cells enriched from blood (not recorded which). DNA of the CDR3: TGTGCCAGCGGGCGGACTAGCGGGATCTACGAGCAGTACTTC. Its translation is CASGRTSGIYEQYF.